These T cell receptor beta chains were read from a single sample in a study of cytomegalovirus exposure and HLA in healthy donors. The assay was immunoSEQ multiplex PCR, and TCRdb's table has in-frame clones only and misses some. The table shows over 150,000 clones, with around 81% occurring only once. What was sequenced was PBMCs. The receptors come from a woman in her forties or fifties in good health and CMV-seronegative. CDR3s include the opening cysteine and the closing phenylalanine or tryptophan. The order of the fields is CDR3 DNA, CDR3 protein, clone size, J gene, V gene, D gene. D genes are given only for firm matches. The size of a clone is reported for some rows only, either as once, few or many, or as a class for expanded clones.

CDR3 DNA: TGTGCCAGCGCTACCCCGGGGATGCCAAACTATGGCTACACCTTC
CDR3 protein: CASATPGMPNYGYTF
clone size: -
J gene: TRBJ1-2
V gene: TRBV28
D gene: -

CDR3 DNA: TGTGCCAGCAGCTTAGATGCTCCGGGGACAGGGGGCGGAAAACTGTTTTTT
CDR3 protein: CASSLDAPGTGGGKLFF
clone size: -
J gene: TRBJ1-4
V gene: TRBV7-9
D gene: TRBD1

CDR3 DNA: TGTGCCAGCAGCGTCGACAGGGGGCAGGGCTACACCTTC
CDR3 protein: CASSVDRGQGYTF
clone size: -
J gene: TRBJ1-2
V gene: TRBV7-2
D gene: TRBD1

CDR3 DNA: TGTGCCTGGAGTATAGCGGGAGTTAATTCAAAGCAGTACTTC
CDR3 protein: CAWSIAGVNSKQYF
clone size: few
J gene: TRBJ2-7
V gene: TRBV30
D gene: TRBD2

CDR3 DNA: TGTGCCAGCAGCCCAGGACTAGTGAGCTCCTACGAGCAGTACTTC
CDR3 protein: CASSPGLVSSYEQYF
clone size: -
J gene: TRBJ2-7
V gene: TRBV28
D gene: TRBD2

CDR3 DNA: TGTGCCAGCTCACCAGATGGACAGGGGGCCTACGAGCAGTACTTC
CDR3 protein: CASSPDGQGAYEQYF
clone size: -
J gene: TRBJ2-7
V gene: TRBV18
D gene: TRBD1

CDR3 DNA: TGTGCCAGCAGCGTGTCCGGGCCCCGAGGGGGCAATGAGCAGTTCTTC
CDR3 protein: CASSVSGPRGGNEQFF
clone size: -
J gene: TRBJ2-1
V gene: TRBV5-4
D gene: -

CDR3 DNA: TGTGCCAGCAGCTCCCTTCAGGGGCGTAGCACTGAAGCTTTCTTT
CDR3 protein: CASSSLQGRSTEAFF
clone size: -
J gene: TRBJ1-1
V gene: TRBV27
D gene: -

CDR3 DNA: TGCGCCAGCAGGGGATCAGGGGGAGAGGATGGCTACACCTTC
CDR3 protein: CASRGSGGEDGYTF
clone size: few
J gene: TRBJ1-2
V gene: TRBV10-2
D gene: TRBD1

CDR3 DNA: TGTGCCAGCAGTTACTCGAAAGCAATCTACGAGCAGTACTTC
CDR3 protein: CASSYSKAIYEQYF
clone size: -
J gene: TRBJ2-7
V gene: TRBV6-5
D gene: -

CDR3 DNA: TGTGCCAGCAGCTTGGGGGGGGGCACTGAAGCTTTCTTT
CDR3 protein: CASSLGGGTEAFF
clone size: -
J gene: TRBJ1-1
V gene: TRBV5-5
D gene: -

CDR3 DNA: TGTGCCTGGTCGTACGGGGTGGGGTACAATGAGCAGTTCTTC
CDR3 protein: CAWSYGVGYNEQFF
clone size: -
J gene: TRBJ2-1
V gene: TRBV30
D gene: -

CDR3 DNA: TGTGCCAGCAGCCCCAGTGGACAGGGGACCTATGGCTACACCTTC
CDR3 protein: CASSPSGQGTYGYTF
clone size: -
J gene: TRBJ1-2
V gene: TRBV7-2
D gene: TRBD1

CDR3 DNA: TGTGCCAGTACTATCATGGATTCCTACGAGCAGTACTTC
CDR3 protein: CASTIMDSYEQYF
clone size: few
J gene: TRBJ2-7
V gene: TRBV21-1
D gene: -

CDR3 DNA: TGTGCCAGCAGCCCGGGACAGGGGCTCAATCAGCCCCAGCATTTT
CDR3 protein: CASSPGQGLNQPQHF
clone size: few
J gene: TRBJ1-5
V gene: TRBV6-6
D gene: TRBD1

CDR3 DNA: TGTGCCAGCAGTTTAGTGGAAGGGGGAAAACTGTTTTTT
CDR3 protein: CASSLVEGGKLFF
clone size: -
J gene: TRBJ1-4
V gene: TRBV27
D gene: -

CDR3 DNA: TGTGCCAGCAGTGAAGGCGGCGGGGCCGAGGAGACCCAGTACTTC
CDR3 protein: CASSEGGGAEETQYF
clone size: -
J gene: TRBJ2-5
V gene: TRBV2
D gene: -

CDR3 DNA: TGTGCCAGCAGGGGACTGAGGGGGCTCTACGAGCAGTACTTC
CDR3 protein: CASRGLRGLYEQYF
clone size: -
J gene: TRBJ2-7
V gene: TRBV6-5
D gene: -

CDR3 DNA: TGCGCCAGCAGTGGACAGGGGATAAATGAAAAACTGTTTTTT
CDR3 protein: CASSGQGINEKLFF
clone size: few
J gene: TRBJ1-4
V gene: TRBV10-2
D gene: TRBD1

CDR3 DNA: TGTGCCAGCAGCCCTCCCGCGGGAGGGTTTGGGGAGCAGTACTTC
CDR3 protein: CASSPPAGGFGEQYF
clone size: -
J gene: TRBJ2-7
V gene: TRBV5-4
D gene: TRBD2

CDR3 DNA: TGTGCCAGTAGTTCGAAGCGGGTTCGCACAGATACGCAGTATTTT
CDR3 protein: CASSSKRVRTDTQYF
clone size: few
J gene: TRBJ2-3
V gene: TRBV19
D gene: -

CDR3 DNA: TGTGCCTGGAGTGCCCGTCTGGGACAGGACCACTCCTACGAGCAGTACTTC
CDR3 protein: CAWSARLGQDHSYEQYF
clone size: -
J gene: TRBJ2-7
V gene: TRBV30
D gene: TRBD1

CDR3 DNA: TGTGCCAGCAGCCAAGCGGACAGTTTCACCTTC
CDR3 protein: CASSQADSFTF
clone size: -
J gene: TRBJ1-2
V gene: TRBV4-2
D gene: -

CDR3 DNA: TGTGCCAGTAGTATGGGGCAAGCCTCCTACGAGCAGTACTTC
CDR3 protein: CASSMGQASYEQYF
clone size: -
J gene: TRBJ2-7
V gene: TRBV19
D gene: -

CDR3 DNA: TGTGCCAGCAGCTTAGGGCAGGGGGCGAACACCATATATTTT
CDR3 protein: CASSLGQGANTIYF
clone size: -
J gene: TRBJ1-3
V gene: TRBV7-9
D gene: TRBD1

CDR3 DNA: TGTGCCAGCAGTCCTCCCCGGAGCGCCCCCCACGAGCAGTACTTC
CDR3 protein: CASSPPRSAPHEQYF
clone size: once
J gene: TRBJ2-7
V gene: TRBV6-5
D gene: -

CDR3 DNA: TGTGCCAGCACCCCCACGGCAGGGGTTAACACCGGGGAGCTGTTTTTT
CDR3 protein: CASTPTAGVNTGELFF
clone size: -
J gene: TRBJ2-2
V gene: TRBV9
D gene: -

CDR3 DNA: TGTGCCAGCAGCTCGGGACAGGCCAACTACGAGCAGTACTTC
CDR3 protein: CASSSGQANYEQYF
clone size: -
J gene: TRBJ2-7
V gene: TRBV7-8
D gene: TRBD1

CDR3 DNA: TGTGCCTGGAGGGTAAACAGGGCTTCTGAAAAACTGTTTTTT
CDR3 protein: CAWRVNRASEKLFF
clone size: -
J gene: TRBJ1-4
V gene: TRBV30
D gene: -

CDR3 DNA: TGTGCCAGCAGCCCCCTCCTCTCTGGAAACACCATATATTTT
CDR3 protein: CASSPLLSGNTIYF
clone size: -
J gene: TRBJ1-3
V gene: TRBV7-2
D gene: -

CDR3 DNA: TGTGCCAGCAGCGTAGCACAGAACTATGGCTACACCTTC
CDR3 protein: CASSVAQNYGYTF
clone size: -
J gene: TRBJ1-2
V gene: TRBV9
D gene: -

CDR3 DNA: TGTGCCAGCAGTTATGGTCAAGCAAACACTGAAGCTTTCTTT
CDR3 protein: CASSYGQANTEAFF
clone size: -
J gene: TRBJ1-1
V gene: TRBV6-5
D gene: -

CDR3 DNA: TGTGCCAGCAGCTTATTCGGGACAGGAGCCGGGGAGCTGTTTTTT
CDR3 protein: CASSLFGTGAGELFF
clone size: once
J gene: TRBJ2-2
V gene: TRBV7-9
D gene: TRBD1

CDR3 DNA: TGTGCCAGCAGCCAAGGATATTCAGGCGGGCAGACCCAGTACTTC
CDR3 protein: CASSQGYSGGQTQYF
clone size: few
J gene: TRBJ2-5
V gene: TRBV14
D gene: -

CDR3 DNA: TGTGCCAGCAGCTTGGAAGGAGGTTCCACCGGGGAGCTGTTTTTT
CDR3 protein: CASSLEGGSTGELFF
clone size: -
J gene: TRBJ2-2
V gene: TRBV5-4
D gene: -

CDR3 DNA: TGTGCCACCAGCGAACAGGCGGGGGGCACCGGGGAGCTGTTTTTT
CDR3 protein: CATSEQAGGTGELFF
clone size: -
J gene: TRBJ2-2
V gene: TRBV15
D gene: TRBD2

CDR3 DNA: TGTGCCAGCAGTTTAAGTCACGTGAGGACTTTCTTT
CDR3 protein: CASSLSHVRTFF
clone size: few
J gene: TRBJ1-1
V gene: TRBV28
D gene: -

CDR3 DNA: TGTGCCAGCAGCCGACAGCCTAACCAGTCCACCGGTGGGGCTTTCTTT
CDR3 protein: CASSRQPNQSTGGAFF
clone size: -
J gene: TRBJ1-1
V gene: TRBV27
D gene: -

CDR3 DNA: TGCGCCAGCAGCCCACAGGGGGCGCAGGACACTGAAGCTTTCTTT
CDR3 protein: CASSPQGAQDTEAFF
clone size: -
J gene: TRBJ1-1
V gene: TRBV5-1
D gene: TRBD1

CDR3 DNA: TGTGCCAGCAGTGGGGGGCTGGGATTGAACACTGAAGCTTTCTTT
CDR3 protein: CASSGGLGLNTEAFF
clone size: -
J gene: TRBJ1-1
V gene: TRBV6-1
D gene: -

CDR3 DNA: TGTGCCAGCAATCATGGCGGGGGGGCACCAGATACGCAGTATTTT
CDR3 protein: CASNHGGGAPDTQYF
clone size: -
J gene: TRBJ2-3
V gene: TRBV9
D gene: TRBD2

CDR3 DNA: TGTGCCAGCAGGCGGACGCTAGGGGTCAAGGGCAATCAGCCCCAGCATTTT
CDR3 protein: CASRRTLGVKGNQPQHF
clone size: -
J gene: TRBJ1-5
V gene: TRBV6-7
D gene: -

CDR3 DNA: TGCGCCAGCAGCCCAGAAAGGTTTCAGGGCAATGAGCAGTTCTTC
CDR3 protein: CASSPERFQGNEQFF
clone size: few
J gene: TRBJ2-1
V gene: TRBV4-3
D gene: -

CDR3 DNA: TGCGCCAGCAGCCAATCGACAGGACCTAATTCACCCCTCCACTTT
CDR3 protein: CASSQSTGPNSPLHF
clone size: -
J gene: TRBJ1-6
V gene: TRBV4-3
D gene: -

CDR3 DNA: TGCGCCAGCAGCCAAGTTCTAGCGGGAGGCTATGAGCAGTTCTTC
CDR3 protein: CASSQVLAGGYEQFF
clone size: -
J gene: TRBJ2-1
V gene: TRBV4-3
D gene: TRBD2

CDR3 DNA: TGTGCCAGCAGCGATATAGGGACACTTTATGGCTACACCTTC
CDR3 protein: CASSDIGTLYGYTF
clone size: -
J gene: TRBJ1-2
V gene: TRBV5-4
D gene: -

CDR3 DNA: TGTGCCAGCAGGAAGCAGGGGGCCGATGGCTACACCTTC
CDR3 protein: CASRKQGADGYTF
clone size: -
J gene: TRBJ1-2
V gene: TRBV6-5
D gene: TRBD1

CDR3 DNA: TGCGCCAGCAGCTTGGCCCCTTTGGTCCCAGGGGCCTCTAACTATGGCTACACCTTC
CDR3 protein: CASSLAPLVPGASNYGYTF
clone size: few
J gene: TRBJ1-2
V gene: TRBV5-1
D gene: -

CDR3 DNA: TGTGCCAGCAGCCAAGGGACATCTAGCACAGATACGCAGTATTTT
CDR3 protein: CASSQGTSSTDTQYF
clone size: -
J gene: TRBJ2-3
V gene: TRBV4-2
D gene: -

CDR3 DNA: TGTGCCAGCAGCATTAGGGGTCAGAGAACCTACAATGAGCAGTTCTTC
CDR3 protein: CASSIRGQRTYNEQFF
clone size: -
J gene: TRBJ2-1
V gene: TRBV7-2
D gene: -

CDR3 DNA: TGTGCCAGCAGTGACTTGTCGCGGACAAGCACAGATACGCAGTATTTT
CDR3 protein: CASSDLSRTSTDTQYF
clone size: -
J gene: TRBJ2-3
V gene: TRBV2
D gene: -

CDR3 DNA: TGTGCCAGCAGCGCGGACTATGGCTACACCTTC
CDR3 protein: CASSADYGYTF
clone size: -
J gene: TRBJ1-2
V gene: TRBV9
D gene: -

CDR3 DNA: TGCGCCAGCAGCCTTTTCTCCCCGACTAGCGATCTTGGCAATGAGCAGTTCTTC
CDR3 protein: CASSLFSPTSDLGNEQFF
clone size: -
J gene: TRBJ2-1
V gene: TRBV5-1
D gene: TRBD2

CDR3 DNA: TGTGCCAGCAGTGACCCATCCGAGACAGGTAACACTGAAGCTTTCTTT
CDR3 protein: CASSDPSETGNTEAFF
clone size: -
J gene: TRBJ1-1
V gene: TRBV6-1
D gene: -

CDR3 DNA: TGCAGCGTTGCTACAGGGGCCGTGGGAGATACGCAGTATTTT
CDR3 protein: CSVATGAVGDTQYF
clone size: -
J gene: TRBJ2-3
V gene: TRBV29-1
D gene: TRBD1

CDR3 DNA: TGTGCCAGCAGCCCTTCTTACAGGGAGGGACTTAGGGACTACACCTTC
CDR3 protein: CASSPSYREGLRDYTF
clone size: -
J gene: TRBJ1-2
V gene: TRBV4-2
D gene: -

CDR3 DNA: TGTGCCACCAGCAGAGTCCGGGACAGGGGCGCATATGGCTACACCTTC
CDR3 protein: CATSRVRDRGAYGYTF
clone size: -
J gene: TRBJ1-2
V gene: TRBV15
D gene: TRBD1

CDR3 DNA: TGCAGCGTTGCAACAGGGAGCACTGAAGCTTTCTTT
CDR3 protein: CSVATGSTEAFF
clone size: once
J gene: TRBJ1-1
V gene: TRBV29-1
D gene: -